The 13 T cell receptor beta chains below were found in one sample sequenced in a study of cytomegalovirus exposure and HLA in healthy donors. It was with 60 Vbeta and 13 Jbeta primers that the PCR ran. Data came from immunoSEQ multiplex PCR; TCRdb stores just in-frame clones and leaves some out. The profile shows about 120,000 clones, approximately 70% of them singletons. The source material was PBMCs. The receptors shown here come from a young man in good health and CMV-seronegative.

The rearrangement joins TRBV11-2 to TRBJ2-7; D is perhaps TRBD1 (6 bases). CDR1 and CDR2 from the germline V gene are SGHAT and FQNNGV. Trimming shortened V by 0 bases and J by 5 bases, and 14 bases separated the two germline ends. There are 15 residues in the CDR3. CDR3 region: CASSLEGTHSNEQYF. The CDR3 bases are TGTGCCAGCAGCTTAGAAGGGACACATTCAAACGAGCAGTACTTC.

This clone was counted a few times. The chain joins TRBV5-1 to TRBJ1-1; a weak D match, TRBD1 (6 bases). CDR1 SGHRS and CDR2 YFSETQ come from the germline V gene. The CDR3 length is 15 residues. V dropped 2 bases and J dropped 6 bases, with 17 bases sitting between them. CDR3 in DNA: TGCGCCAGCAGCTTTGGGGCAGGGGAAATCCCTGAAGCTTTCTTT. Encoded protein: CASSFGAGEIPEAFF.

V gene TRBV7-3 combines with J gene TRBJ2-1; 8 positions agree with TRBD2. Germline V lookup: CDR1 SGHTA, CDR2 FQGTGA. The trim removed 5 bases at V and 2 bases at J, leaving 8 bases unmatched. The CDR3 has 16 amino acids. Here the CDR3 DNA reads TGTGCCAGCAGCAACGGGGGGGCTGGGCCCTACAATGAGCAGTTCTTC. Its translation is CASSNGGAGPYNEQFF.

This clone was observed a handful of times. The chain employs TRBV30 and TRBJ1-1, with 11 bases fitting TRBD1. This CDR3 has 12 residues. V trimming: 5 bases; J trimming: 4 bases; junction bases outside the gene matches: 0. CDR1 GTSNPN and CDR2 SVGIG come from the germline V gene (reference sequence). The CDR3 DNA reads as TGTGCCTGGGGGACAGGGGGCACTGAAGCTTTCTTT. As protein: CAWGTGGTEAFF.

V and J are TRBV28 and TRBJ1-2; D unclear. This CDR3 comprises 12 residues. Trimming pared 5 bases from V and 5 bases from J, leaving 9 bases between. Germline V gene lookup returns CDR1 MDHEN and CDR2 SYDVKM. The CDR3 is CASSAGVYGYTF. CDR3 bases: TGTGCCAGCAGTGCCGGGGTTTATGGCTACACCTTC.

V gene TRBV28 combines with J gene TRBJ1-4, with 7 bases aligning to TRBD1. V lost 1 base and J lost 4; bases outside the gene matches: 9. The CDR3 contains 17 residues. Per germline, CDR1 MDHEN and CDR2 SYDVKM. The CDR3 DNA reads as TGTGCCAGCAGTTTATTCGGGCAGGGGGTTAGTAATGAAAAACTGTTTTTT. Its protein is CASSLFGQGVSNEKLFF.

This clone was counted once. V is TRBV7-9 and J is TRBJ2-1; 14 bases map to TRBD2. With V trimmed by 1 base and J by 4 bases, 6 bases remained unmatched. Germline assignment: CDR1 SEHNR and CDR2 FQNEAQ (reference sequence). The CDR3 has 18 amino acids. This chain's CDR3 is CASSLGTSGGKAYNEQFF. The CDR3 DNA reads as TGTGCCAGCAGCTTAGGGACTAGCGGGGGGAAGGCGTACAATGAGCAGTTCTTC.

This rearrangement joins TRBV7-7 to TRBJ2-5; TRBD1 might be the D (5 bases). Matching the DNA end better, TRBJ2-7 makes the J call doubtful. The CDR3 is 13 residues long. Germline V gene data show CDR1 as SSHAT and CDR2 as FNYEAQ (reference sequence). The CDR3 loop is CASSLSGQDEQYF. In DNA, the CDR3 is TGTGCCAGCAGCTTATCAGGGCAGGACGAGCAGTACTTC.

This clone was recorded only once. The chain couples TRBV6-6 to TRBJ2-1, with 10 nucleotides matching TRBD2. The junction had 6 bases not matched to a gene; V was cut back by 7 bases and J by 6 bases. This CDR3 comprises 14 residues. In germline, CDR1 is MNHNY, CDR2 SVGAGI (reference sequence). The CDR3 protein is CASILAGVVNEQFF. CDR3 nucleotides: TGTGCCAGCATCCTAGCGGGAGTTGTCAATGAGCAGTTCTTC.

The gene calls are TRBV27 and TRBJ2-1; 8 positions match TRBD2. The V segment lost 3 bases and the J segment 2 bases; nucleotides outside the gene matches: 3. CDR3 size: 15 residues. CDR1 and CDR2 from the germline V gene are MNHEY and SMNVEV (reference sequence). The CDR3 is CASSFRGGAYNEQFF. DNA for the CDR3: TGTGCCAGCAGTTTCCGGGGGGGGGCCTACAATGAGCAGTTCTTC.

In nucleotides, the CDR3 is TGCGCCAGCAGCCTGTGGACAGGGGGGAACACCGGGGAGCTGTTTTTT. It codes for CASSLWTGGNTGELFF. V and J are TRBV5-1 and TRBJ2-2, with 10 bases identical to TRBD1. The ends lost 4 bases at V and 1 base at J; junction bases unmatched: 4. CDR1 and CDR2 from the germline V gene are SGHRS and YFSETQ. The CDR3 runs 16 residues.

In this sample, this clone turned up once. The junction does not match germline at one end; this may be a read error. The chain uses TRBV7-2 and TRBJ2-7; 7 bases are a match to TRBD2. Per germline, CDR1 SGHTA and CDR2 FQGNSA. This CDR3 region has 13 residues. The CDR3 nucleotides are TGTGCCAGCAGCCTAGGAGTGGGAGGGGAGTTGGACTTC. It codes for CASSLGVGGELDF.

The chain is built from TRBV19 and TRBJ2-1, with 8 bases that match TRBD1. Germline V gene data show CDR1 as LNHDA and CDR2 as SQIVND (reference sequence). Unmatched junction bases numbered 5, after V lost 7 bases and J lost 6 bases. CDR3 size: 13 residues. The CDR3 nucleotides read TGTGCCAGTATGCGGACAGGGTTCAATGAGCAGTTCTTC. Residues: CASMRTGFNEQFF.